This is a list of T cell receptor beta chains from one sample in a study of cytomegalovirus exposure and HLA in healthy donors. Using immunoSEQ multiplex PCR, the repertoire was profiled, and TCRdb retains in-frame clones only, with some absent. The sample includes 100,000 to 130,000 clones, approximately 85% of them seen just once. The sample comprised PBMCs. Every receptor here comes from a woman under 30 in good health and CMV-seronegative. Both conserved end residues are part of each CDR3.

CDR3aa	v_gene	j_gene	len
CASSAGTLYYEQYF	TRBV9	TRBJ2-7	14
CASKAGAGGEQFF	TRBV6-5	TRBJ2-1	13
CASSPRGTSGDTQYF	TRBV18	TRBJ2-3	15
CASSYEPNTEAFF	TRBV6-5	TRBJ1-1	13
CATSLGGIENTEAFF	TRBV6-6	TRBJ1-1	15
CASGTRQGAYGYTF	TRBV27	TRBJ1-2	14
CASSSGAIQAYNEQFF	TRBV28	TRBJ2-1	16
CASSVSGSDTEAFF	TRBV6-1	TRBJ1-1	14
CASSYSGTGGGYTF	TRBV6-6	TRBJ1-2	14
CASSSTGGAYGYTF	TRBV7-8	TRBJ1-2	14
CASGLEKGQSYF	TRBV12-5	TRBJ1-3	12
CASTLYRADTEAFF	TRBV11-3	TRBJ1-1	14
CASSPTTGVGGNTIYF	TRBV7-9	TRBJ1-3	16
CASSESEGSGQPQHF	TRBV6-1	TRBJ1-5	15
CASSEASYEQYF	TRBV2	TRBJ2-7	12
CASRGEAPETQYF	TRBV28	TRBJ2-5	13
CASSWGVSSYEQYF	TRBV27	TRBJ2-7	14
CASSSPGHQGFTGELFF	TRBV25-1	TRBJ2-2	17
CATSTWSRDTEAFF	TRBV15	TRBJ1-1	14
CASSSSTGRGAGEKLFF	TRBV9	TRBJ1-4	17
CASSDSIRGHGYTF	TRBV6-4	TRBJ1-2	14
CASSPPRQGPQISYEQYF	TRBV5-4	TRBJ2-7	18
CASSDAGGGPYGYTF	TRBV9	TRBJ1-2	15
CASSLVASGTDTQYF	TRBV7-9	TRBJ2-3	15
CASGGAGVDEQYF	TRBV27	TRBJ2-7	13
CASAGGSYNSPLHF	TRBV19	TRBJ1-6	14
CASSIDRGGWNTEAFF	TRBV19	TRBJ1-1	16
CASSPRGPDTQYF	TRBV7-9	TRBJ2-3	13
CASSIATGTSSYNEQFF	TRBV19	TRBJ2-1	17
CASAPPDRDNYGYTF	TRBV6-6	TRBJ1-2	15
CASMTSGGIEQFF	TRBV25-1	TRBJ2-1	13
CASSNRQGAEAFF	TRBV6-5	TRBJ1-1	13
CASSAGDGGTDTQYF	TRBV9	TRBJ2-3	15
CASSLLTGGNTIYF	TRBV28	TRBJ1-3	14
CASSMGLAGVYEQYF	TRBV27	TRBJ2-7	15
CASIGQGQTEAFF	TRBV19	TRBJ1-1	13
CASSFSGSGANVLTF	TRBV27	TRBJ2-6	15
CASSSGPGGWEDNEQFF	TRBV27	TRBJ2-1	17
CASSLSGRGDWGYTF	TRBV27	TRBJ1-2	15
CASSLETSSYNEQFF	TRBV5-6	TRBJ2-1	15
CASSLNEQFF	TRBV2	TRBJ2-1	10
CASSVATGANTGELFF	TRBV9	TRBJ2-2	16
CAISQGSLIPSNQPQHF	TRBV10-3	TRBJ1-5	17
CASTSTGATSYEQYF	TRBV28	TRBJ2-7	15
CAWKGNGYTF	TRBV30	TRBJ1-2	10
CASSEFGATGELFF	TRBV2	TRBJ2-2	14
CASSKQGGPSGETQYF	TRBV2	TRBJ2-5	16
CASSSQGQGYSPLHF	TRBV7-2	TRBJ1-6	15
CATTWDSGSNQPQHF	TRBV28	TRBJ1-5	15
CASSSTLTGNTIYF	TRBV18	TRBJ1-3	14
CASGQIYYEQYF	TRBV2	TRBJ2-7	12
CASSLAGGIGTEAFF	TRBV5-6	TRBJ1-1	15
CAWARDSSYEQYF	TRBV30	TRBJ2-7	13
CASSTRQGADYGYTF	TRBV14	TRBJ1-2	15
CASRGRSMNTEAFF	TRBV28	TRBJ1-1	14
CASSWGDRDNTEAFF	TRBV5-8	TRBJ1-1	15
CASSTRGGGGEKLFF	TRBV11-2	TRBJ1-4	15
CASSPRGGPNYGYTF	TRBV27	TRBJ1-2	15
CASSGGTGGLIGGYTF	TRBV27	TRBJ1-2	16
CASSPGQGADEAFF	TRBV11-2	TRBJ1-1	14